The T cell receptor (beta chain) under discussion was sequenced for a study of T cells after yellow fever vaccination. General study findings and limits: On re-exposure, the response was weaker but peaked faster, at day 5 versus 15.

As to this clonotype: Its antigen is unknown.

Via MiXCR, TCRdb re-called the 5' RACE reads, giving one row per CDR3 protein. The sample has nearly 350,000 distinct CDR3 sequences; roughly 7.5% are singletons. Source: PBMCs, taken 35 to 50 days after the first yellow fever vaccination. The receptor comes from a man aged 18 to 30 who received the YFV17D yellow fever vaccine.

CDR3 bases: TGTGCCAGCAGACAGGACGGAATCGGTTTTACCATTCAGTACTTC. This sequence encodes CASRQDGIGFTIQYF. The rearrangement uses TRBV7-2 and TRBJ2-4, with D tentatively TRBD1 (5 bases). With 6 bases removed from V and 9 bases from J, the gap between germline ends came to 21 bases. CDR1 is SGHTA, CDR2 FQGNSA, per germline. This CDR3 has 15 amino acids.